This T cell receptor beta chain comes out of a study of cytomegalovirus exposure and HLA in healthy donors. Primers included in the PCR were 60 Vbeta and 13 Jbeta primers. Using immunoSEQ multiplex PCR, the repertoire was profiled, and TCRdb retains in-frame clones only, with some absent. In the table there are roughly 140,000 clones, around 65% of which are singletons. The ends were cut back, 7 bases at V and 0 bases at J, with 13 bases in the middle. The CDR3 runs 15 residues. In germline, CDR1 is SNHLY, CDR2 FYNNEI. The sample comprised PBMCs. The V gene is TRBV2, the J gene TRBJ2-4, with D perhaps TRBD1 (6 bases). The clonotype originates from a woman in her thirties in good health and CMV-seropositive. The CDR3 spells CASTNQGLAKNIQYF. In nucleotides, the CDR3 is TGTGCCAGCACAAACCAGGGGCTAGCCAAAAACATTCAGTACTTC.